This TCR beta chain was identified in a study of post-analysis software for immune sequencing data. Regarding the study as a whole: Analysis by F measure revealed that same-batch samples clustered strongly together. A few TRBV segments (TRBV5-6, TRBV5-1 and TRBV20-1 among them) occurred more frequently in patients than in controls.

Carried by the TCR beta cDNA libraries were unique molecular identifiers. TCRdb redid the calling of the PCR reads with MiXCR, one entry per CDR3 protein. Among 700,000 to 900,000 distinct CDR3 sequences listed, roughly 50% were seen once. CDR3 length: 16 amino acids. V trimming: 5 bases; J trimming: 4 bases; junction bases outside the gene matches: 7. Germline-derived CDR1 and CDR2 are SGHTA and FQGNSA. This clonotype was detected a few times. Its matching antigen is unknown. The V gene is TRBV7-2, the J gene TRBJ2-3; 12 bases align to TRBD2. This sequence originates from a girl between 5 and 17 years old with multiple sclerosis. Specimen: blood. CDR3 sequence: CASSPGLAGGPDTQYF. The CDR3 region has the DNA TGTGCCAGCAGCCCGGGGCTAGCGGGAGGGCCAGATACGCAGTATTTT. The variable domain in full, with the rest retrieved from reference TRBV7-2 and TRBJ2-3, is GAGVSQSPSNKVTEKGKDVELRCDPISGHTALYWYRQSLGQGLEFLIYFQGNSAPDKSGLPSDRFSAERTGGSVSTLTIQRTQQEDSAVYLCASSPGLAGGPDTQYFGPGTRLTVL.